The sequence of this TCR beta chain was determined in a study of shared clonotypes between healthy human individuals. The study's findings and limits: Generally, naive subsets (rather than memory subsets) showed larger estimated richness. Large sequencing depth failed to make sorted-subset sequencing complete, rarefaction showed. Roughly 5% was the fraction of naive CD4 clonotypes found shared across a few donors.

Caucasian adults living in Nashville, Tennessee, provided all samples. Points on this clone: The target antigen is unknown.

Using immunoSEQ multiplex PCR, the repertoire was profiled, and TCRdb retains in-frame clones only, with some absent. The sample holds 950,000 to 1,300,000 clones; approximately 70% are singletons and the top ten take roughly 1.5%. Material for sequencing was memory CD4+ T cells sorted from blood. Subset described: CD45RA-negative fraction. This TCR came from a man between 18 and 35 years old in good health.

The DNA for the CDR3 is TGTGCCAGCAGCCCCCACAAAGGGGGAGAGTATGGCTACACCTTC. Translating gives CASSPHKGGEYGYTF. The chain recombines TRBV6-4 with TRBJ1-2; weak D call: TRBD1 (6 bases). Germline V gene lookup returns CDR1 MRHNA and CDR2 SNTAGT. Trimming removed 6 bases at V and 5 bases at J, with 19 bases between. The CDR3 runs 15 residues.